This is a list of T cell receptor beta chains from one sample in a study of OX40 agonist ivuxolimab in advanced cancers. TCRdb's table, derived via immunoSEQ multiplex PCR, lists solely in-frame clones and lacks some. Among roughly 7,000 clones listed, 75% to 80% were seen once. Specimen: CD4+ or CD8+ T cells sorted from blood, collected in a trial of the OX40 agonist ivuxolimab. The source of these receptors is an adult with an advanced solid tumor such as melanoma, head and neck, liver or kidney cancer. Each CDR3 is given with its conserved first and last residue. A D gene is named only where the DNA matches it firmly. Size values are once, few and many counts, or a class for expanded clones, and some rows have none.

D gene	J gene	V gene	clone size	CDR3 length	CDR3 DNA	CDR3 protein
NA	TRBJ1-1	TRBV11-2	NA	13	TGTGCCAGCAGCGCGGGGGTGGTGGCCGAAGCTTTCTTT	CASSAGVVAEAFF
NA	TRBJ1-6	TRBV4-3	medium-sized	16	TGCGCCAGCAGCCAAGAGACAGTAGGCGGTAATTCACCCCTCCACTTT	CASSQETVGGNSPLHF
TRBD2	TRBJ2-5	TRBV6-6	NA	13	TGTGCCAGCAGTTACCCGGGGGGAGAGACCCAGTACTTC	CASSYPGGETQYF
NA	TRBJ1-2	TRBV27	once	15	TGTGCCAGCAGTATCGCTCAAGGGGTTCCGCGAGGCTACACCTTC	CASSIAQGVPRGYTF
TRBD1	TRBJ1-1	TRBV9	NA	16	TGTGCCAGCAGCGCAGGGGGGTCGATTATGAACACTGAAGCTTTCTTT	CASSAGGSIMNTEAFF
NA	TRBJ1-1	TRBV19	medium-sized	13	TGTGCCAGTAGTAAGTATTTGAACACTGAAGCTTTCTTT	CASSKYLNTEAFF
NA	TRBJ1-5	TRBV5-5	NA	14	TGTGCCAGCAGCGAAGACAGCTTCAATCAGCCCCAGCATTTT	CASSEDSFNQPQHF
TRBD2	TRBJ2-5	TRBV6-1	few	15	TGTGCCAGCAGTGAACTAGCGGGGGGGCAAGAGACCCAGTACTTC	CASSELAGGQETQYF
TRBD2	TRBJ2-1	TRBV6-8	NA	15	TGTGCCAGCAGCCCTGGACTAGCGGCTTACAATGAGCAGTTCTTC	CASSPGLAAYNEQFF
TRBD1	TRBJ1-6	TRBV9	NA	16	TGTGCCAGCAGCTTCGGACAGGGAGATTATGGGTCACCCCTCCACTTT	CASSFGQGDYGSPLHF
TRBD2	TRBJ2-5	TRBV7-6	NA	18	TGTGCCAGCAGCTCTCTAGGTGGGGGGGGATTTCCACCGGAGACCCAGTACTTC	CASSSLGGGGFPPETQYF
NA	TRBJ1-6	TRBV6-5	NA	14	TGTGCCAGCAGGGATGACGGACGAAATTCACCCCTCCACTTT	CASRDDGRNSPLHF
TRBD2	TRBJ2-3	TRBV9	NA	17	TGTGCCAGCAGCGATAGCCGGACTAGGACCCACACAGATACGCAGTATTTT	CASSDSRTRTHTDTQYF
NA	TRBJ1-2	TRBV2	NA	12	TGTGCCACCGAAAGGGATTTGAGTGGCTACACCTTC	CATERDLSGYTF
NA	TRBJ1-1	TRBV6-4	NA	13	TGTGCCAGCAGTGACAGGGGAAACACTGAAGCTTTCTTT	CASSDRGNTEAFF
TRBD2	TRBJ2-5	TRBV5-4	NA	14	TGTGCCAGCAGCCCCGCGGGGGGCGGGGAGACCCAGTACTTC	CASSPAGGGETQYF
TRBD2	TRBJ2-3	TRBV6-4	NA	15	TGTGCCAGCAGTGACTCGCGGGGGGGCACAGATACGCAGTATTTT	CASSDSRGGTDTQYF
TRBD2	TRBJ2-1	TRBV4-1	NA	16	TGCGCCAGCAGCCAGAGGAGGGCCGGGGGGGCAATTGAGCAGTTCTTC	CASSQRRAGGAIEQFF
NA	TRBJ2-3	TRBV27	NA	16	TGTGCCAGCAGTTTACGGGCAGCCGCATTCACAGATACGCAGTATTTT	CASSLRAAAFTDTQYF
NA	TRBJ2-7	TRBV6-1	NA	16	TGTGCCAGCAGTGAAGCGCATTTAGGGATGTTTAACGAGCAGTACTTC	CASSEAHLGMFNEQYF
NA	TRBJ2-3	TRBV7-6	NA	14	TGTGCCAGCAGCTTATCGGGGGGCACAGATACGCAGTATTTT	CASSLSGGTDTQYF
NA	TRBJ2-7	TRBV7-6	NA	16	TGTGCCAGCAGCTTATACAGTACTAGCACAGAATACGAGCAGTACTTC	CASSLYSTSTEYEQYF